This TCR beta chain stems from a study of blood T cell repertoires in COVID-19. Across the study: Nucleic acid was either cDNA or gDNA, and it came from T cells, B-cell-depleted T cells, or PBMCs.

Original handling: Amplification from reference gene primers served as the basis for estimated nucleated cell counts. The data were produced by immunoSEQ multiplex PCR, yet TCRdb's version contains in-frame clones alone and is incomplete. V, J and clone size were drawn from that table, and D and trimming were deduced from the DNA. The sample contains tens of thousands of clones, over 60% of which appear only once. This receptor was taken from a woman aged 70 to 79 with acute or convalescent COVID-19. What was sequenced was peripheral blood.

CDR3 sequence (DNA): TGTGCCACCAGCCCCGGGGGACTGAGCTCCTACAATGAGCAGTTCTTC. Amino acids: CATSPGGLSSYNEQFF. This chain uses TRBV15 with TRBJ2-1, with D possibly matching TRBD2 (6 bases). Trimming took off 5 bases at V and 0 bases at J, with 14 bases between the two ends. This CDR3 contains 16 residues. Germline lookup yields CDR1 LNHNV and CDR2 YYDKDF (reference sequence).